The clone carrying this T cell receptor beta chain has only a few counts. Its antigen remains unknown. Next came a second PCR, run for about 7 to 12 cycles, which used a sample-barcoded 5' primer along with a J-beta primer mix. Using its own MiXCR run on the 5' RACE reads, TCRdb lists one record per CDR3 protein. The table has almost 550,000 distinct CDR3 sequences, less than 25% seen once. This sample is drawn from a study of blood T cells in healthy people across ages. Study-wide results and caveats: The lack of PBMC sorting stopped any conclusive naive versus antigen-experienced comparison.

J lost 14 bases, V lost 4 bases, and 16 bases had no gene match. This CDR3 comprises 15 residues. The germline V gene has CDR1 SEHNR and CDR2 FQNEAQ (reference sequence). This sample also belongs to another study, concerning T cells of mothers and their children.

Sequenced: blood. This TCR was sampled from a boy aged 5-17 years in good health. The gene calls are TRBV7-9 and TRBJ1-4; 7 bases match TRBD1. The CDR3 sequence is CASSSNQMKTGSLFF. As DNA, the CDR3 is TGTGCCAGCAGCTCAAACCAGATGAAGACAGGGTCCCTGTTTTTT.